This T cell receptor beta chain was found in a study of molecular identifiers for immune sequencing clone quantification. Whole-study findings and limits: Spiked-in Jurkat TCR RNA corresponding to one cell was reported as detectable against 990,000 or so naive cells.

The CD8+CD4-CCR7+CD45RA+ phenotype defined the sorted naive CD8 T cells. J lost 7 bases, V lost 2 bases, and 10 bases had no gene match. The CDR3 runs 16 residues. CDR1 and CDR2 (germline): SGHRS, YFSETQ. This clonotype has more than one count but fewer than ten. Its antigen is not identified. Previously described methods and listed TCR primers were employed for the bulk TCR libraries. Each CDR3 protein gets one entry after TCRdb re-called the PCR reads with MiXCR. The repertoire holds over 50,000 distinct CDR3 sequences, with roughly a third as singletons. Material: naive CD8+ T cells from blood, with Jurkat cell RNA spiked in. The subset: FACS-sorted CD8+CD4-CCR7+CD45RA+ naive T cells. The chain carries TRBV5-1 and TRBJ1-1; the match to TRBD1 covers 11 bases. The origin of this receptor is a human donor in good health. Some libraries in this study had Jurkat cell RNA spiked in. As DNA, the CDR3 is TGCGCCAGCAGCTTTGTTTCGGACAGGGGGCCAGGTGAAGCTTTCTTT. Protein sequence: CASSFVSDRGPGEAFF.